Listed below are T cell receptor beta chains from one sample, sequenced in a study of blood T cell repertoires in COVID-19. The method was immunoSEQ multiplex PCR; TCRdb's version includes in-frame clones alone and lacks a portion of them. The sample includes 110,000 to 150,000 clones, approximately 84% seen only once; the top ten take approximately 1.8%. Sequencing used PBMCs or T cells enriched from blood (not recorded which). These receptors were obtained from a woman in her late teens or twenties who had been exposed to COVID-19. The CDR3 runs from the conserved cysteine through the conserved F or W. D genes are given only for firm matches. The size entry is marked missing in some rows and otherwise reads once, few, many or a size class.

CASSLGGQNTEAFF	TGTGCCAGCAGTTTAGGCGGGCAGAACACTGAAGCTTTCTTT	NA	NA	TRBJ1-1	TRBV28
CASSVGLAGGPGVQETQYF	TGTGCCAGCAGCGTAGGGCTAGCGGGAGGGCCGGGGGTTCAAGAGACCCAGTACTTC	NA	TRBD2	TRBJ2-5	TRBV9
CASSKTSGRSYNEQFF	TGTGCCAGCAGTAAGACTAGCGGGCGCTCCTACAATGAGCAGTTCTTC	few	TRBD2	TRBJ2-1	TRBV28
CSASEGRGRTGYTF	TGCAGTGCTAGTGAGGGCAGGGGGAGGACCGGCTACACCTTC	NA	TRBD1	TRBJ1-2	TRBV20-1
CASSQDRGNRGTQRNEQFF	TGCGCCAGCAGCCAAGATCGAGGGAACAGGGGTACGCAACGCAATGAGCAGTTCTTC	few	TRBD1	TRBJ2-1	TRBV4-1
CASSARLAGPLSYEQYF	TGTGCCAGTAGTGCCCGACTAGCGGGACCCCTCTCCTACGAGCAGTACTTC	NA	TRBD2	TRBJ2-7	TRBV19
CASSLKLAGLAGSGELFF	TGTGCCAGCAGCTTAAAACTAGCGGGACTTGCGGGGTCCGGGGAGCTGTTTTTT	once	TRBD2	TRBJ2-2	TRBV7-2
CASSQDSSGRYNEQFF	TGCGCCAGCAGCCAAGATTCTAGCGGGAGGTACAATGAGCAGTTCTTC	NA	TRBD2	TRBJ2-1	TRBV4-1
CASSFSGLGDYEQYF	TGTGCCAGCAGTTTTTCGGGACTAGGGGACTACGAGCAGTACTTC	NA	TRBD2	TRBJ2-7	TRBV28
CASSPRGGVEKLFF	TGTGCCAGCTCACCACGCGGGGGCGTTGAAAAACTGTTTTTT	few	NA	TRBJ1-4	TRBV18
CATSRGGTGAKNIQYF	TGTGCCACCAGCAGAGGGGGGACAGGGGCCAAAAACATTCAGTACTTC	few	TRBD1	TRBJ2-4	TRBV15
CASRRTVWSHEQYF	TGTGCCAGCAGGAGGACAGTGTGGAGTCACGAGCAGTACTTC	NA	NA	TRBJ2-7	TRBV6-5
CSARTPYGYTF	TGCAGTGCTAGGACACCCTATGGCTACACCTTC	NA	NA	TRBJ1-2	TRBV20-1